The rows below give T cell receptor beta chains drawn from one sample of a study of cytomegalovirus exposure and HLA in healthy donors. TCRdb's table, derived via immunoSEQ multiplex PCR, lists solely in-frame clones and lacks some. The sample lists approximately 160,000 clones; 75% to 90% were seen once. Sequenced material: PBMCs. Receptor source: a girl under 10 years old in good health and CMV-seropositive. CDR3s include the opening cysteine and the closing phenylalanine or tryptophan. Fields, in order: D gene, V gene, clone size, J gene, CDR3 DNA, CDR3 protein. A D gene is named only where the DNA matches it firmly. Part of the rows lack a size; the others show once, few, many or a class for expanded clones.

TRBD2	TRBV19	NA	TRBJ2-7	TGTGCCAGTAGTATAGGGGCGGGAGACCTCTTCTACGAGCAGTACTTC	CASSIGAGDLFYEQYF
NA	TRBV27	NA	TRBJ1-3	TGTGCCAGCCGGAGCTCTGGAAACACCATATATTTT	CASRSSGNTIYF
NA	TRBV27	NA	TRBJ2-2	TGTGCCAGCAGTGGCACGAACACCGGGGAGCTGTTTTTT	CASSGTNTGELFF
NA	TRBV6-1	NA	TRBJ2-6	TGCGGGGCGGGGAGCGGGGCCAACGTCCTGACTTTC	CGAGSGANVLTF
NA	TRBV7-9	NA	TRBJ2-2	TGTGCCAGCTTTGGGGGCAGGGACACCGGGGAGCTGTTTTTT	CASFGGRDTGELFF
NA	TRBV28	NA	TRBJ1-5	TGTGCCAGCAGTACCGCCGGGACTCGTTATAGCAATCAGCCCCAGCATTTT	CASSTAGTRYSNQPQHF
TRBD1	TRBV19	NA	TRBJ2-1	TGTGCCAGTAGTCGGGACAGGGTATCCTACAATGAGCAGTTCTTC	CASSRDRVSYNEQFF
TRBD2	TRBV4-2	few	TRBJ2-1	TGTGCCAGCAGCCACGCACTAGCGGGACTTTACAATGAGCAGTTCTTC	CASSHALAGLYNEQFF
TRBD2	TRBV28	NA	TRBJ2-1	TGTGCCAGCAGTTTCCCCCCTACTGTAAAACTAGCGGGAGGTGACTACAATGAGCAGTTCTTC	CASSFPPTVKLAGGDYNEQFF
TRBD2	TRBV4-1	NA	TRBJ2-5	TGCGCCAGCAGCCCTTGGGGTAGCGGGAGAGGAGAGACCCAGTACTTC	CASSPWGSGRGETQYF
NA	TRBV5-1	few	TRBJ1-1	TGCGCCAGCAGCGACAGAATTGAAGCTTTCTTT	CASSDRIEAFF
NA	TRBV2	NA	TRBJ1-5	TGTGCCAGCAGTGACCCCTCGAGGAAAAGGGGTCAGCCCCAGCATTTT	CASSDPSRKRGQPQHF
NA	TRBV10-3	few	TRBJ1-5	TGTGCCATCAGTGAGACAGGGAGTAGCAATCAGCCCCAGCATTTT	CAISETGSSNQPQHF
TRBD2	TRBV30	NA	TRBJ2-1	TGTGCCGTGTCTCTAGCGGGATCAACTAGAGGGGGTGAGCAGTTCTTC	CAVSLAGSTRGGEQFF
NA	TRBV5-1	once	TRBJ2-5	TGCGCCAGCAGCTGGGAGGGGGGAGAGACCCAGTACTTC	CASSWEGGETQYF
NA	TRBV30	NA	TRBJ1-1	TGTGCCTGGAGTCCCTCAGGGAACACTGAAGCTTTCTTT	CAWSPSGNTEAFF
NA	TRBV5-4	once	TRBJ1-5	TGTGCCAGCAGCGTCTCGGGGAGTAGACATCAGCCCCAGCATTTT	CASSVSGSRHQPQHF
NA	TRBV30	NA	TRBJ1-2	TGTGCCTGGAGTTTTTCGGGAACTTATGGCTACACCTTC	CAWSFSGTYGYTF
NA	TRBV2	NA	TRBJ2-5	TGTGCCAGTGCGGGGTTGTACCAAGAGACCCAGTACTTC	CASAGLYQETQYF
NA	TRBV7-2	NA	TRBJ2-1	TGTGCCAGCAGCCCCCAGAACCACAATGAGCAGTTCTTC	CASSPQNHNEQFF
NA	TRBV29-1	NA	TRBJ2-3	TGCAGCTCCGCCGGAGGGAGCCAGCTTGACACGGGCACAGATACGCAGTATTTT	CSSAGGSQLDTGTDTQYF
TRBD2	TRBV7-9	NA	TRBJ2-1	TGTGCCAGCAGTTTAATTCGGACTAGCGGGAACAATGAGCAGTTCTTC	CASSLIRTSGNNEQFF